The following is a TCR beta chain sequence with its context. Its specificity is unknown. This record comes from a study of cytomegalovirus exposure and HLA in healthy donors. Study results and limitations: TRBV6-2, TRBV6-3 and some other V segments were unresolvable in 87-base-pair reads. In most subjects, TCR beta sequences reportedly gave accurate predictions of HLA-A and HLA-B alleles.

The primer mix had 60 Vbeta and 13 Jbeta primers. The repertoire was sequenced with immunoSEQ multiplex PCR; TCRdb's copy has only in-frame clones and lacks some. The data show some 160,000 clones, around 80% seen once. Trimming took 3 bases from V and 6 from J; bases not matched to a gene: 2. CDR3 length equals 14 residues. Germline values: CDR1 MRHNA, CDR2 SNTAGT. Each of the donors was a healthy bone marrow donor. This clonotype was obtained from a young man in good health and CMV-seronegative. The rearrangement links TRBV6-4 to TRBJ2-1; TRBD2 matches 10 bases. The sequencing sample was made of PBMCs. CDR3 nucleotide sequence: TGTGCCAGCAGTGAAGCGGGGGGGCCCAATGAGCAGTTCTTC. Residues: CASSEAGGPNEQFF.